This is a list of T cell receptor beta chains from one sample in a study of early T cells in non-severe SARS-CoV-2 infection. TCRdb re-called the 5' RACE reads with MiXCR, one entry per CDR3 protein. The sample consists of about 44,000 distinct CDR3 sequences, about 6% of them appearing once. Sequences were derived from whole blood, sampled at baseline. Receptor source: an adult who was a healthcare worker with PCR-confirmed SARS-CoV-2 infection or an uninfected control (not recorded which). The conserved cysteine and the conserved F or W are not part of the CDR3 here.

j_gene | v_gene | CDR3aa
TRBJ2-7 | TRBV4-1 | ASSPGPPEQY
TRBJ1-6 | TRBV5-4 | ASSPGFGNSPLH
TRBJ1-1 | TRBV27 | ASRGLRGTEAF
TRBJ1-2 | TRBV12-5 | AIGSSYYGYT
TRBJ2-7 | TRBV5-1 | ASGGQGTYEQY
TRBJ2-3 | TRBV12-3/TRBV12-4 | ASSLRSADTQY
TRBJ2-1 | TRBV5-1 | ASSWGSASSYNEQF
TRBJ2-7 | TRBV4-3 | ASSRSQGYEQY
TRBJ2-7 | TRBV7-2 | ASSLALSGGRVHEQY
TRBJ2-7 | TRBV2 | ASRWGQTTIEQY
TRBJ2-1 | TRBV2 | ASSLQGRFGEQF
TRBJ2-1 | TRBV2 | ASTERGLAGNEQF
TRBJ2-1 | TRBV9 | ASSVAGGPNNEQF
TRBJ2-3 | TRBV20-1 | SAPRDTDTQY
TRBJ1-3 | TRBV29-1 | SVAGEQSSGNTIY
TRBJ2-1 | TRBV4-2 | ASSQPRGDRGYNEQF
TRBJ2-1 | TRBV5-6 | ASSPLGGGGGQF
TRBJ1-1 | TRBV7-8 | ASSEFRQSTEAF
TRBJ2-1 | TRBV9 | ASSVSGSRYNEQF
TRBJ2-7 | TRBV20-1 | SAAGQGVDEQY
TRBJ1-1 | TRBV5-1 | ASSLGTGANTEAF
TRBJ2-1 | TRBV29-1 | SVHWREWDNEQF
TRBJ2-2 | TRBV6-2/TRBV6-3 | ATTTNTGELF
TRBJ2-5 | TRBV10-3 | AIRRDTSQETQY
TRBJ2-3 | TRBV5-1 | ASSYQRPTDTQY
TRBJ2-2 | TRBV28 | ASSFDRSGELF
TRBJ2-5 | TRBV29-1 | SSYRGTGETQY
TRBJ1-2 | TRBV11-1 | ASSLRDRGRGGYT
TRBJ2-3 | TRBV20-1 | SAWDSRTSTDTQY
TRBJ2-1 | TRBV7-9 | ASSTRLAYYNEQF
TRBJ1-3 | TRBV5-1 | ASSQNPGNANTIY
TRBJ2-1 | TRBV6-6 | ASSSSLGSGNYNEQF
TRBJ1-3 | TRBV13 | ASSSQGAPGNTIY
TRBJ2-1 | TRBV9 | ASSSWTSGGVEQF
TRBJ1-4 | TRBV29-1 | SVLAGKLF
TRBJ2-3 | TRBV6-5 | ASSYERGPGDTQY
TRBJ2-1 | TRBV7-8 | ASSSFLGQQF
TRBJ2-1 | TRBV3-1 | ASSQAGLRNEQF
TRBJ1-2 | TRBV5-4 | ASSQGLSTGLYGYT
TRBJ2-1 | TRBV3-1 | ASSQASNRRLF
TRBJ2-5 | TRBV12-3/TRBV12-4 | ASSLQLETQY
TRBJ1-6 | TRBV7-6 | ASTLHSPLH
TRBJ2-1 | TRBV10-3 | ATHGTSGENNNEQF
TRBJ2-7 | TRBV12-3/TRBV12-4 | ASSLSRGLHEQY
TRBJ2-7 | TRBV7-9 | ASSPDRVSYEQY
TRBJ1-4 | TRBV19 | ASSSRVGGKLF
TRBJ2-7 | TRBV29-1 | SVVRGTYEQY
TRBJ1-2 | TRBV20-1 | SASSPYGYT
TRBJ1-5 | TRBV6-6 | ASSFPGAGQPQH
TRBJ2-1 | TRBV10-3 | AIRGDVYNEQF
TRBJ2-6 | TRBV5-3 | ARSLDSTGANVLT